This T cell receptor beta chain was retrieved from a study of beta chain features in type 1 diabetes. The authors reverse transcribed all of the isolated RNA, so sequencing captured expressed TCRB transcripts. The repertoire was sequenced with immunoSEQ multiplex PCR; TCRdb's copy has only in-frame clones and lacks some. In the table there are under 400,000 clones, roughly 21% of which are singletons. Points from the study as a whole: Shortening that was moderate but significant affected the TCRB CDR3s of Type 1 diabetes patients in all four CD4+ subsets.

Regarding this clone: Antigen specificity is unknown.

The V gene lost 0 bases and the J gene lost 8 bases, with 10 bases spanning the gap. In germline, CDR1 is LGHNA, CDR2 YNFKEQ. This CDR3 contains 13 residues. This TCR was recovered from a woman between 18 and 29 years old in good health. The sample consisted of naive CD4+ T cells from blood. V and J are TRBV4-2 and TRBJ1-2, with no clear D. Here the CDR3 DNA reads TGTGCCAGCAGCCAAGATACGAAGCGGGGCTACACCTTC. Translation gives CASSQDTKRGYTF.